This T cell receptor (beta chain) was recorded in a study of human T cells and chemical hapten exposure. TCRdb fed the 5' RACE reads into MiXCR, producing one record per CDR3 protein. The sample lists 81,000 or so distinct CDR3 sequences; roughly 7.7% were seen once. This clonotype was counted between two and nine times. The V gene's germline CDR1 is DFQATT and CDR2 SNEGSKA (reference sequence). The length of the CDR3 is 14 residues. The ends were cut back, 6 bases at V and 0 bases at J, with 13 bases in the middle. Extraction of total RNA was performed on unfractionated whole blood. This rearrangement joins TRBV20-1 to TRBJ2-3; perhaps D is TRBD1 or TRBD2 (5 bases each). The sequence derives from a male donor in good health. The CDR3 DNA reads TGCAGTGCGTCCGGGACGGTCAGCACAGATACGCAGTATTTT. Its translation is CSASGTVSTDTQYF.